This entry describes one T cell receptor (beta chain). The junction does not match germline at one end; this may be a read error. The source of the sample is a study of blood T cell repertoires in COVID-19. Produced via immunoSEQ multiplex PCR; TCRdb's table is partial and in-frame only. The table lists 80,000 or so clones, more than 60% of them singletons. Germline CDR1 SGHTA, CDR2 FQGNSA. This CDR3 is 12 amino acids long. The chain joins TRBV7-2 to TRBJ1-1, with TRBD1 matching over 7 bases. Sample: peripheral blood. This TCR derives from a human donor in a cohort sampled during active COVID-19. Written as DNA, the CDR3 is TGTGCCAGCAGCTTAGCCGGCCGACAGGGTATCTTT. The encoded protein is CASSLAGRQGIF.